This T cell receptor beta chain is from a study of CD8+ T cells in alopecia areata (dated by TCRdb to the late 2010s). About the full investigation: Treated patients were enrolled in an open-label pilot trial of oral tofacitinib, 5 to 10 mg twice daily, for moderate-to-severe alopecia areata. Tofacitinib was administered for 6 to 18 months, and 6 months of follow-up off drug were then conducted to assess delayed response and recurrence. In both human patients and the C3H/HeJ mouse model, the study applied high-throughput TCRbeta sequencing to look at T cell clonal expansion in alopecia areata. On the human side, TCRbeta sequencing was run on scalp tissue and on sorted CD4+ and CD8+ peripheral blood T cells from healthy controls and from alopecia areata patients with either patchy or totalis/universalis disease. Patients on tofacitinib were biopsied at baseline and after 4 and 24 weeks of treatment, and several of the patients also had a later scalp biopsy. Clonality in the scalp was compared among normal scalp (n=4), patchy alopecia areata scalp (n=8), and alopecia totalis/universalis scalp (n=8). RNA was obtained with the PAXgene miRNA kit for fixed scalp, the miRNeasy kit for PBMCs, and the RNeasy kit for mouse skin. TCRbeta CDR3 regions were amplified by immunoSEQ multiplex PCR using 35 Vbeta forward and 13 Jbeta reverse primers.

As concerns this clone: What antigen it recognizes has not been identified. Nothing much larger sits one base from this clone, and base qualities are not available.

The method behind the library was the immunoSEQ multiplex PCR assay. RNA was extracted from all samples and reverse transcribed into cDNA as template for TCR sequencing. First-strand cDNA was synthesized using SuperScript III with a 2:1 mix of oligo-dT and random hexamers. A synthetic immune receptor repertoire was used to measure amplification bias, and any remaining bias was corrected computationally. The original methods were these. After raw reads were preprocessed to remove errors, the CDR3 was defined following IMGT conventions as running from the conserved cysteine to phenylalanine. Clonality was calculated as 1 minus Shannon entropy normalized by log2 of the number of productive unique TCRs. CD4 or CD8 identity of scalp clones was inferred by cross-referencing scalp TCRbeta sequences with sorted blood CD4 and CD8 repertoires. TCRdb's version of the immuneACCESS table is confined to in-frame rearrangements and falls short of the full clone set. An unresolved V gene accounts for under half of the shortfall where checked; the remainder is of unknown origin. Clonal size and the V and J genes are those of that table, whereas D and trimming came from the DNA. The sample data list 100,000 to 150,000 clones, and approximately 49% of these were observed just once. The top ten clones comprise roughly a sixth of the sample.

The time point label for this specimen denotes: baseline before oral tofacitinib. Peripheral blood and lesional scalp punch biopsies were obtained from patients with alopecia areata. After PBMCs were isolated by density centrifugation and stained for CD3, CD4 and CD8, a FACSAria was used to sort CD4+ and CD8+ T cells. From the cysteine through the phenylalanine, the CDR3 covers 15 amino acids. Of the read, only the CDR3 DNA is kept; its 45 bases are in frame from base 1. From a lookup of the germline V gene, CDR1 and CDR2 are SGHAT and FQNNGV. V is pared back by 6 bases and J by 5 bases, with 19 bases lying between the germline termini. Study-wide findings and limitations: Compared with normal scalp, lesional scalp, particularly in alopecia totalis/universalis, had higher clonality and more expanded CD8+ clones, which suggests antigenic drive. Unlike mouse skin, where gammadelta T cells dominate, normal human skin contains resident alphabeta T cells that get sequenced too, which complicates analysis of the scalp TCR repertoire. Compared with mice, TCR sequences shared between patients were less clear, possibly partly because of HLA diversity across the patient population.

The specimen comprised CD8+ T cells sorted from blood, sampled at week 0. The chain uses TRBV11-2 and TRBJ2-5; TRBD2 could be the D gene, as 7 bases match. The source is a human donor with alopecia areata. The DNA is TGTGCCAGCAGTAACCGGGACACCGGGGGGGAGACCCAGTACTTC. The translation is CASSNRDTGGETQYF.